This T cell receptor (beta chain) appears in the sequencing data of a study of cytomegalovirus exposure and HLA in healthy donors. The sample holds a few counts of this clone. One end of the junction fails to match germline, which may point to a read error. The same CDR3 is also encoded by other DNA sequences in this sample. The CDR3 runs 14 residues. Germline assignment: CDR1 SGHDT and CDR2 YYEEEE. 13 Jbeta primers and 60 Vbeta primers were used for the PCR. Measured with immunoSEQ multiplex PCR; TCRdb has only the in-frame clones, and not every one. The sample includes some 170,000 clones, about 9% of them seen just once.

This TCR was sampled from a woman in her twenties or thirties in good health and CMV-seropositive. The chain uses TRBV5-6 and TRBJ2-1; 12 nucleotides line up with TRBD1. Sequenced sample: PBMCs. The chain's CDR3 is CASSPGTGGSEQFF. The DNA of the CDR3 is TGCGCCAGCAGTCCCGGGACAGGGGGCAGTGAGCAGTTCTTC.